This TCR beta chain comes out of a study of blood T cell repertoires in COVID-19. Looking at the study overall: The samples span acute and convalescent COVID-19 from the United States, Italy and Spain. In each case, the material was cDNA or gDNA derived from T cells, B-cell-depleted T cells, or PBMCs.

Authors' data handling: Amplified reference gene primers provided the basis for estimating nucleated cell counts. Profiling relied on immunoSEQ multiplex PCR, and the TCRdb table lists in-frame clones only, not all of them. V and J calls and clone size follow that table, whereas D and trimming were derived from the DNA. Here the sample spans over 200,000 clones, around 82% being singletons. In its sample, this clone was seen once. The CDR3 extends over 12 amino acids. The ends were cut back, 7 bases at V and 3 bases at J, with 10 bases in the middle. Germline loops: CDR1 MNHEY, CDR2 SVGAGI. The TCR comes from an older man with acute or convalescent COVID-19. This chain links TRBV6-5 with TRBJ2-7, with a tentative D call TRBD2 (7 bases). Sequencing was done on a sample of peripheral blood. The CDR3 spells CASIGGGYEQYF. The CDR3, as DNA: TGTGCCAGCATAGGGGGGGGCTACGAGCAGTACTTC.